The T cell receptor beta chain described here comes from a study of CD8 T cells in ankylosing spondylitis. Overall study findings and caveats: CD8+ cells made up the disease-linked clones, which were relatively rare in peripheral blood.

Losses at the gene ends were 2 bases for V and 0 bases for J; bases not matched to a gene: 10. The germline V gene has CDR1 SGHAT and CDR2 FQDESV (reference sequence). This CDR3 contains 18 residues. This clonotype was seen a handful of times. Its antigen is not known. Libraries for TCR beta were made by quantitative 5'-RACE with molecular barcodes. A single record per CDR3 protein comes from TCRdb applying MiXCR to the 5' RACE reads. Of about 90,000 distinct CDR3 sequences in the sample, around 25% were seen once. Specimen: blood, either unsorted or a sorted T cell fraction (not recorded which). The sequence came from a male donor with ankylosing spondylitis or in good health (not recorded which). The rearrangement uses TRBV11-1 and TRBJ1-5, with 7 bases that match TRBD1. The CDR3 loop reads CASSLSGVGTDSNQPQHF. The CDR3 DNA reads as TGTGCCAGCAGCTTATCGGGCGTTGGGACAGATAGCAATCAGCCCCAGCATTTT.